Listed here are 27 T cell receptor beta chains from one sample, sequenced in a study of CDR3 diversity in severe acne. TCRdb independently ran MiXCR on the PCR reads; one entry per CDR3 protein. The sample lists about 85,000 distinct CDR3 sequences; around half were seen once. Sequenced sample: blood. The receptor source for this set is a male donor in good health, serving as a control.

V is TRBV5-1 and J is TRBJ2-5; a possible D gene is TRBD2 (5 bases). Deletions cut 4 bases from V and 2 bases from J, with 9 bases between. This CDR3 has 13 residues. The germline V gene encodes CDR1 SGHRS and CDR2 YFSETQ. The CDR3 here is CASSRAEQETQYF. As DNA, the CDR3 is TGCGCCAGCAGCAGAGCGGAACAAGAGACCCAGTACTTC.

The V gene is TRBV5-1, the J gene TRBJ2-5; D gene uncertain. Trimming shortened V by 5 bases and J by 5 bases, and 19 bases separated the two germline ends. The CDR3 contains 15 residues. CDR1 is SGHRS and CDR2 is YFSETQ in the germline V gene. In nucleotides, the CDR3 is TGCGCCAGCAGGGATAGCCGGGCCCCCGGGGAGACCCAGTACTTC. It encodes CASRDSRAPGETQYF.

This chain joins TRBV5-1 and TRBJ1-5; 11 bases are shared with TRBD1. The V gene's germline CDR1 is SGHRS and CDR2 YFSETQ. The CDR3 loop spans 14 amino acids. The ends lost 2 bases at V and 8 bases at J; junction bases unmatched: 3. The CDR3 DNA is TGCGCCAGCAGCTTAGGACAGGGGGCTGAGCCCCAGCATTTT. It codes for CASSLGQGAEPQHF. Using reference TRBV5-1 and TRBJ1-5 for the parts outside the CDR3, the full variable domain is KAGVTQTPRYLIKTRGQQVTLSCSPISGHRSVSWYQQTPGQGLQFLFEYFSETQRNKGNFPGRFSGRQFSNSRSEMNVSTLELGDSALYLCASSLGQGAEPQHFGDGTRLSIL.

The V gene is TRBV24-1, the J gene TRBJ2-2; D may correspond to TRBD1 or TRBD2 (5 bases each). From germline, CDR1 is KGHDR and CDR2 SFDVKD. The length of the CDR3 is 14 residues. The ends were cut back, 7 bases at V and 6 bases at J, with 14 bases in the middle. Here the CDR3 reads CATRGTGKAGELFF. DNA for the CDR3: TGTGCCACCAGGGGGACGGGGAAGGCCGGGGAGCTGTTTTTT.

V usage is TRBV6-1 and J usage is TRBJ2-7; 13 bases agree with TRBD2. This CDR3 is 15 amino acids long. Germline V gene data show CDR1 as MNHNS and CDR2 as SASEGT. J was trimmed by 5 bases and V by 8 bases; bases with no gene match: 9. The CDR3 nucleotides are TGTGCCAGCGTTCGGACTAGCGGGAGTTTCAACGAGCAGTACTTC. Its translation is CASVRTSGSFNEQYF.

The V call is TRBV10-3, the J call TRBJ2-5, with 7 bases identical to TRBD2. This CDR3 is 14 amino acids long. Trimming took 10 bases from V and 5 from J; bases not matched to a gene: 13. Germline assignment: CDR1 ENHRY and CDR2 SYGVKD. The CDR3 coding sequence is TGTGCCAGCGGGGGACTGGGGGGGGGGGAGACCCAGTACTTC. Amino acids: CASGGLGGGETQYF.

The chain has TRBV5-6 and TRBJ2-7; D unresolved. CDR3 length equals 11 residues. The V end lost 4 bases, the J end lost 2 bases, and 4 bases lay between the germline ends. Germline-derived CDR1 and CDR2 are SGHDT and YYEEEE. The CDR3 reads CASSDAYEQYF. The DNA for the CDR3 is TGTGCCAGCAGCGACGCCTACGAGCAGTACTTC.

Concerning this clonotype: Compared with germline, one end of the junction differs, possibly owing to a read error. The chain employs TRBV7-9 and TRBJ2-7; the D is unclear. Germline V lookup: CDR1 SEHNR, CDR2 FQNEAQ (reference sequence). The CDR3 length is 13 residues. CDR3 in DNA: TGCGCCAGCAGCCAAACGGATGCCTACGAGCAGTACTTC. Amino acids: CASSQTDAYEQYF. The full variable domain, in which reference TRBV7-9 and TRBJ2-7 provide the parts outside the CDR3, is DTGVSQNPRHKITKRGQNVTFRCDPISEHNRLYWYRQTLGQGPEFLTYFQNEAQLEKSRLLSDRFSAERPKGSFSTLEIQRTEQGDSAMYLCASSQTDAYEQYFGPGTRLTVT.

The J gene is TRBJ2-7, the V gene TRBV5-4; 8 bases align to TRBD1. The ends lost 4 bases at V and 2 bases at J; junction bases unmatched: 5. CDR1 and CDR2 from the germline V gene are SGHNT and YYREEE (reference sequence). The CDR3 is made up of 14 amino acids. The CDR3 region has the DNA TGTGCCAGCAGCACACCGGGACAGGCCTACGAGCAGTACTTC. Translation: CASSTPGQAYEQYF.

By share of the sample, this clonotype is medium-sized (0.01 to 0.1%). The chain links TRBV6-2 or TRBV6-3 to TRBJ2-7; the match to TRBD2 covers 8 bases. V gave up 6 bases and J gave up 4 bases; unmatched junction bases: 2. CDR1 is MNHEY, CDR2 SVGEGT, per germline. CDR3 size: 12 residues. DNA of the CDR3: TGTGCCAGCAGGACTAGCGATTACGAGCAGTACTTC. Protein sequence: CASRTSDYEQYF.

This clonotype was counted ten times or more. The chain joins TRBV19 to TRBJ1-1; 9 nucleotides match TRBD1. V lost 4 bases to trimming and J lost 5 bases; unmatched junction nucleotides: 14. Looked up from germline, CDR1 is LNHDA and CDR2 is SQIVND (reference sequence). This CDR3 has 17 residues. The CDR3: CASSTGTGRALLTEAFF. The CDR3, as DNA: TGTGCCAGTAGTACGGGGACAGGGCGGGCACTTTTAACTGAAGCTTTCTTT.

The CDR3 DNA is TGCAGTGCTAGACCCAGGGGGGCCCTTGGAAACACCATATATTTT. Its translation: CSARPRGALGNTIYF. V and J are TRBV20-1 and TRBJ1-3; TRBD1 matches 7 bases. The junction had 7 bases not matched to a gene; V was cut back by 2 bases and J by 3 bases. Germline lookup yields CDR1 DFQATT and CDR2 SNEGSKA (reference sequence). The CDR3 has 15 amino acids.

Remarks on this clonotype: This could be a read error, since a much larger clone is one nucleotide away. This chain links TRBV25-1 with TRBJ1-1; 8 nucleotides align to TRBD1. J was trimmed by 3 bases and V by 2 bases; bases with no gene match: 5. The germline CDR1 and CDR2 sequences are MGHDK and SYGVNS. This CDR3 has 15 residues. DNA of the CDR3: TGTGCCAGCAGTGAACCGGTGACAGGGGACACTGAAGCTTTCTTT. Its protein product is CASSEPVTGDTEAFF.

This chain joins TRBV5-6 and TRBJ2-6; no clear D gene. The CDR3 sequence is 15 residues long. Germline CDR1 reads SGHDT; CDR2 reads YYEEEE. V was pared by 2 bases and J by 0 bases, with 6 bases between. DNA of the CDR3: TGTGCCAGCAGCTTTAGGAGCTCTGGGGCCAACGTCCTGACTTTC. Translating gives CASSFRSSGANVLTF.

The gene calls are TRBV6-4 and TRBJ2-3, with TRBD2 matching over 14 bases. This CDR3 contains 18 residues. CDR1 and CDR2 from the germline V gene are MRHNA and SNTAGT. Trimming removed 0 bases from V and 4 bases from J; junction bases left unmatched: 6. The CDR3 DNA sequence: TGTGCCAGCAGTGACTCGACTAGCGGGGGGGCCAGGGCAGATACGCAGTATTTT. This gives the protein CASSDSTSGGARADTQYF.

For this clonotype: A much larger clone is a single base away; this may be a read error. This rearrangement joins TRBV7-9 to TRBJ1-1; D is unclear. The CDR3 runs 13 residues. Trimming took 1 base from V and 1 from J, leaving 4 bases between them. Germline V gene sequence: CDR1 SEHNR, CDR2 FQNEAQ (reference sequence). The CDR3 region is CASSLVENTEAFF. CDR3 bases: TGTGCCAGCAGCTTAGTGGAGAACACTGAAGCTTTCTTT.

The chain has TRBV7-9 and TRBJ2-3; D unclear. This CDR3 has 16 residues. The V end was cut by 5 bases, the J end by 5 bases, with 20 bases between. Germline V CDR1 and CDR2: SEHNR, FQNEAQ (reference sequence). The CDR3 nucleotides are TGTGCCAGCAGCCCCTTTCGGCAGAGCGCGGTAGATACGCAGTATTTT. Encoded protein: CASSPFRQSAVDTQYF.

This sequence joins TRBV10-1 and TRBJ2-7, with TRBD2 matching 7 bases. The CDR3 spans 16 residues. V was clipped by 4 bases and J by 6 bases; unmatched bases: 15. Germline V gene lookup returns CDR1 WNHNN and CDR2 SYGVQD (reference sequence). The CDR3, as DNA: TGCGCCAGCAGTGTGGGCGGGAGAAAAGGGTGGGGCGAGCAGTACTTC. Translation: CASSVGGRKGWGEQYF.

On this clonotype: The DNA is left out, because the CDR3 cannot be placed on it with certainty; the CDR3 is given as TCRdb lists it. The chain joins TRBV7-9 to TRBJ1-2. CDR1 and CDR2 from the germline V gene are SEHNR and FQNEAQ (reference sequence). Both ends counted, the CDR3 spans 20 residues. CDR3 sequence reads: CASSFYICSANPTANYGYTF.

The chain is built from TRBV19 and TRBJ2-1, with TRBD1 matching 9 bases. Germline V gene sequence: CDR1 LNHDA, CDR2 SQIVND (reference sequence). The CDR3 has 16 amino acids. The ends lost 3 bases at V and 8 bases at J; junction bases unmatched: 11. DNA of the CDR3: TGTGCCAGTAGTATTTGTTCCGGGACAGGGATGTATGAGCAGTTCTTC. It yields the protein CASSICSGTGMYEQFF.

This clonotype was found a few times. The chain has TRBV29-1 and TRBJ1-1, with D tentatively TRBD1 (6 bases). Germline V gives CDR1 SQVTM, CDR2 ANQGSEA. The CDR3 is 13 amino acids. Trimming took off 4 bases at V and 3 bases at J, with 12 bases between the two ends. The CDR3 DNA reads TGCAGCGTTGCGCCACAGGGTGACACTGAAGCTTTCTTT. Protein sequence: CSVAPQGDTEAFF.

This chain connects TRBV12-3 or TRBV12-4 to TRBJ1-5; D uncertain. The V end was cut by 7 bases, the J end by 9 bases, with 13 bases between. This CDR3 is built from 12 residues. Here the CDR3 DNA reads TGTGCCAGCACTACACGCGATCGGCCCCAGCATTTT. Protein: CASTTRDRPQHF.

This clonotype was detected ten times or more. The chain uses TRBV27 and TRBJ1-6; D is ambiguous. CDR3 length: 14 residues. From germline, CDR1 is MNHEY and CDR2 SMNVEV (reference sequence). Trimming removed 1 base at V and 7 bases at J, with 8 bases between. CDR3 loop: CASSLLGFNSPLHF. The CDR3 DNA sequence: TGTGCCAGCAGTTTATTAGGATTCAATTCACCCCTCCACTTT.

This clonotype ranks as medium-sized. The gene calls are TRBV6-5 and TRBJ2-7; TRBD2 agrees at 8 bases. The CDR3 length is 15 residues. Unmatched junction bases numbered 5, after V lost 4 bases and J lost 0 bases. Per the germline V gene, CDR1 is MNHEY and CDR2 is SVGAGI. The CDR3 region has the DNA TGTGCCAGCAGTTTAGCGGGGCCTCCCTCCTACGAGCAGTACTTC. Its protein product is CASSLAGPPSYEQYF.

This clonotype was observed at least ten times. The CDR3 region has the DNA TGTGCCAGCAGCTTATCGGTGAATCAGCCCCAGCATTTT. Amino acid sequence: CASSLSVNQPQHF. The chain recombines TRBV11-1 with TRBJ1-5; D is unclear. CDR3 size: 13 residues. Trimming removed 2 bases at V and 4 bases at J, with 6 bases between. The germline gives CDR1 SGHAT, CDR2 FQDESV (reference sequence).

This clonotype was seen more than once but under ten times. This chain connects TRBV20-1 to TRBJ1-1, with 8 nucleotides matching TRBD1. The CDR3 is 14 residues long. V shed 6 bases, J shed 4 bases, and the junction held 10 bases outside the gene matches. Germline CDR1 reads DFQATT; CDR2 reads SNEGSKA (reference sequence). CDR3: CSAKQQGVGTEAFF. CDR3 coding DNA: TGCAGTGCAAAACAACAGGGGGTTGGCACTGAAGCTTTCTTT.

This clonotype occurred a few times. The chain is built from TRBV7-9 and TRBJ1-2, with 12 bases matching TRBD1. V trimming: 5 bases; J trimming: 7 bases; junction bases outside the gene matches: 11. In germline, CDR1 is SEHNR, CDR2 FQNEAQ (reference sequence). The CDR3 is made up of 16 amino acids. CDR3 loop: CASSPVPGQGAAGYTF. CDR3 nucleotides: TGTGCCAGCAGCCCCGTCCCGGGACAGGGGGCGGCTGGCTACACCTTC. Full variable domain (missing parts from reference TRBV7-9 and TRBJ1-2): DTGVSQNPRHKITKRGQNVTFRCDPISEHNRLYWYRQTLGQGPEFLTYFQNEAQLEKSRLLSDRFSAERPKGSFSTLEIQRTEQGDSAMYLCASSPVPGQGAAGYTFGSGTRLTVV.